Below, 28 T cell receptor beta chains from the same sample are listed, as sequenced in a study of technical replicates of blood from several donors. TCRdb's table, derived via immunoSEQ multiplex PCR, lists solely in-frame clones and lacks some. The sample consists of about 44,000 clones, around 96% of them appearing once. Material for sequencing was T cells isolated from PBMCs. All receptors come from a human donor in good health.

The chain carries TRBV25-1 and TRBJ1-2; 7 bases agree with TRBD1. The germline V gene encodes CDR1 MGHDK and CDR2 SYGVNS. The CDR3 runs to 13 residues. The V segment lost 8 bases and the J segment 5 bases; nucleotides outside the gene matches: 8. For the CDR3, the DNA is TGTGCCAGCCGACCGGGACAGTTTTATGGCTACACCTTC. Translating gives CASRPGQFYGYTF.

The V and J genes are TRBV5-8 and TRBJ1-3; D is undetermined. Germline CDR1 is SGHTS and CDR2 is YDEGEE. Between the trimmed V and J ends, which lost 0 bases and 0 bases, there was a span of 10 bases. The CDR3 has 16 amino acids. Here the CDR3 reads CASSLAVRSSGNTIYF. The CDR3 nucleotides read TGTGCCAGCAGCTTGGCCGTCCGGAGCTCTGGAAACACCATATATTTT. Together with reference TRBV5-8 and TRBJ1-3, the CDR3 gives the full variable domain: EAGVTQSPTHLIKTRGQQATLRCSPISGHTSVYWYQQALGLGLQFLLWYDEGEERNRGNFPPRFSGRQFPNYSSELNVNALELEDSALYLCASSLAVRSSGNTIYFGEGSWLTVV.

The chain uses TRBV28 and TRBJ2-7; a weak D match, TRBD1 (6 bases). The CDR3 totals 12 residues. Germline V gives CDR1 MDHEN, CDR2 SYDVKM. Trimming stripped 7 bases from V and 3 bases from J, with 10 bases between. The chain's CDR3 is CASMDSVYEQYF. As DNA, the CDR3 is TGTGCCAGCATGGACAGCGTCTACGAGCAGTACTTC.

This chain links TRBV6-5 with TRBJ1-2; 9 nucleotides match TRBD1. The CDR3 length is 14 residues. V dropped 1 base and J dropped 8; count of bases not matched to a gene: 5. The germline V gene encodes CDR1 MNHEY and CDR2 SVGAGI. This CDR3 reads CASSYLGTGKGYTF. The CDR3 DNA reads TGTGCCAGCAGTTACTTGGGGACAGGGAAAGGCTACACCTTC.

This chain's CDR3 is CASRSGLAGVWEQYF. CDR3 nucleotides: TGTGCCAGCAGATCGGGGCTAGCGGGAGTATGGGAGCAGTACTTC. The V gene is TRBV7-2, the J gene TRBJ2-7; 10 nucleotides align to TRBD2. The germline V gene has CDR1 SGHTA and CDR2 FQGNSA. CDR3 size: 15 residues. With V trimmed by 6 bases and J by 7 bases, 12 bases remained unmatched.

The V gene is TRBV6-1, the J gene TRBJ1-1; D is uncertain. CDR1 and CDR2 (germline): MNHNS, SASEGT. V was shortened by 4 bases and J by 0 bases, with 6 bases between the two germline ends. The CDR3 is 13 amino acids. CDR3 region: CASSVQMNTEAFF. DNA of the CDR3: TGTGCCAGCAGTGTACAGATGAACACTGAAGCTTTCTTT.

This sequence joins TRBV7-9 and TRBJ1-4; tentatively, D is TRBD1 (5 bases). V lost 3 bases and J 2 bases, leaving 10 bases between the germline ends. The CDR3 is 15 amino acids. From germline, CDR1 is SEHNR and CDR2 FQNEAQ (reference sequence). The CDR3 loop is CASSFGTDTNEKLFF. CDR3 bases: TGTGCCAGCAGCTTCGGGACTGACACTAATGAAAAACTGTTTTTT.

The DNA of the CDR3 is TGTGCCTGGAGTGTAGCTGGAGGGAGCGCCGATACGCAGTATTTT. This encodes CAWSVAGGSADTQYF. The V call is TRBV30, the J call TRBJ2-3; D might be TRBD2 (6 bases). Germline V gives CDR1 GTSNPN, CDR2 SVGIG (reference sequence). Trimming cost V 0 bases and J 6 bases, with 16 bases left between them. The CDR3 sequence is 15 residues long.

Written as DNA, the CDR3 is TGTGCCTGGAAACAGGGCCCAGCTTTCTTT. Translating it yields CAWKQGPAFF. The chain couples TRBV30 to TRBJ1-1; D is possibly TRBD1 (6 bases). There are 10 residues in the CDR3. Germline CDR1 and CDR2: GTSNPN and SVGIG (reference sequence). The germline V and J ends were trimmed by 4 bases and 10 bases, with 10 bases remaining between them.

This chain connects TRBV28 to TRBJ1-5; D unclear. Trimming removed 5 bases at V and 4 bases at J, with 9 bases between. This CDR3 comprises 13 residues. Germline V lookup: CDR1 MDHEN, CDR2 SYDVKM. The CDR3, as DNA: TGTGCCAGCAGTCGAGGACTAAATCAGCCCCAGCATTTT. Amino acids: CASSRGLNQPQHF.

The V and J genes are TRBV27 and TRBJ2-3, with TRBD2 as a possible D gene (6 bases). The V and J ends lost 4 bases and 2 bases respectively, with 19 bases between them. Per germline, CDR1 MNHEY and CDR2 SMNVEV (reference sequence). CDR3 size: 17 residues. Here the CDR3 DNA reads TGTGCCAGCAGTTCCCTTTCGGGGGAGCCAACCACAGATACGCAGTATTTT. Translating it yields CASSSLSGEPTTDTQYF.

The rearrangement joins TRBV7-2 to TRBJ2-3; tentative D call: TRBD2 (5 bases). Germline CDR1 and CDR2: SGHTA and FQGNSA. There are 15 residues in the CDR3. V shed 1 base and J shed 4 bases, with 12 bases lying between them. The CDR3 sequence: CASSLGDYSADTQYF. The DNA of the CDR3 is TGTGCCAGCAGCTTAGGCGACTATAGTGCAGATACGCAGTATTTT.

The CDR3 region has the DNA TGTGCCAGCATATCCGACAGGAACTATGGCTACACCTTC. This gives the protein CASISDRNYGYTF. The chain is built from TRBV6-1 and TRBJ1-2, with TRBD1 as a possible D gene (6 bases). This CDR3 comprises 13 residues. The V and J ends lost 7 bases and 2 bases respectively, with 11 bases between them. Germline CDR1 is MNHNS and CDR2 is SASEGT.

The CDR3 nucleotides read TGTGCCAGCAGTTGGCTAGCGGGAGCCTACGAGCAGTACTTC. Amino acid sequence: CASSWLAGAYEQYF. The rearrangement links TRBV27 to TRBJ2-7, with 10 bases that match TRBD2. The V and J ends lost 4 bases and 2 bases, in that order; junction bases with no gene match: 2. Germline CDR1 is MNHEY and CDR2 is SMNVEV (reference sequence). The CDR3 contains 14 residues.

The chain uses TRBV5-6 and TRBJ1-2; TRBD1 is a possible D gene (6 bases). The germline gives CDR1 SGHDT, CDR2 YYEEEE. The CDR3 runs 15 residues. Trimming cost V 4 bases and J 6 bases, with 19 bases left between them. In DNA, the CDR3 is TGTGCCAGCAGCCAAGACAGGAATTCTCCAGATGGCTACACCTTC. Translating it yields CASSQDRNSPDGYTF. The full variable domain, its missing parts supplied by reference TRBV5-6 and TRBJ1-2, is DAGVTQSPTHLIKTRGQQVTLRCSPKSGHDTVSWYQQALGQGPQFIFQYYEEEERQRGNFPDRFSGHQFPNYSSELNVNALLLGDSALYLCASSQDRNSPDGYTFGSGTRLTVV.

This clone appeared a single time. This sequence joins TRBV27 and TRBJ2-7; perhaps TRBD1 as D (5 bases). From germline, CDR1 is MNHEY and CDR2 SMNVEV (reference sequence). V lost 2 bases to trimming and J lost 4 bases, with 12 bases between them. The CDR3 has 14 amino acids. The CDR3 is CASSLVGATYEQYF. For the CDR3, the DNA is TGTGCCAGCAGTTTAGTAGGGGCGACATACGAGCAGTACTTC.

This sequence joins TRBV5-1 and TRBJ2-1, with 11 positions matching TRBD1. This CDR3 is 15 amino acids long. Germline values: CDR1 SGHRS, CDR2 YFSETQ. V shed 5 bases, J shed 5 bases, and the junction held 6 bases outside the gene matches. The CDR3 bases are TGCGCCAGCAGGCGAGGACAGGGGGCTAACAATGAGCAGTTCTTC. Residues: CASRRGQGANNEQFF.

The CDR3 region is CSVETGNANEAFF. In nucleotides, the CDR3 is TGCAGCGTTGAAACAGGGAATGCAAATGAAGCTTTCTTT. The chain employs TRBV29-1 and TRBJ1-1, with D perhaps matching TRBD1 (6 bases). This CDR3 spans 13 amino acids. Germline V gives CDR1 SQVTM, CDR2 ANQGSEA. Trimming took 2 bases from V and 7 from J, leaving 14 bases between them. Drawing the rest from reference TRBV29-1 and TRBJ1-1, the complete variable domain is SAVISQKPSRDICQRGTSLTIQCQVDSQVTMMFWYRQQPGQSLTLIATANQGSEATYESGFVIDKFPISRPNLTFSTLTVSNMSPEDSSIYLCSVETGNANEAFFGQGTRLTVV.

V gene TRBV30 combines with J gene TRBJ2-7; 10 bases are shared with TRBD1. V lost 5 bases and J lost 1; bases outside the gene matches: 2. Germline V gene data show CDR1 as GTSNPN and CDR2 as SVGIG (reference sequence). The CDR3 sequence is 13 residues long. Here the CDR3 reads CAWWTGGSYEQYF. The CDR3 DNA is TGTGCCTGGTGGACAGGGGGTTCCTACGAGCAGTACTTC.

The CDR3 coding sequence is TGTGCCAGCAGTGTGAGACAGGGGTCGAATCAGCCCCAGCATTTT. It codes for CASSVRQGSNQPQHF. This chain uses TRBV27 with TRBJ1-5; 8 bases align to TRBD1. Germline-derived CDR1 and CDR2 are MNHEY and SMNVEV (reference sequence). The CDR3 sequence is 15 residues long. Losses at the gene ends were 5 bases for V and 4 bases for J; bases not matched to a gene: 7.

For the CDR3, the DNA is TGTGCCAGCAGCTTAATGGGGGGCTCTGGGGCCAACGTCCTGACTTTC. This encodes CASSLMGGSGANVLTF. The rearrangement uses TRBV7-2 and TRBJ2-6; the D gene is possibly TRBD2 (6 bases). The CDR3 spans 16 residues. The germline V gene has CDR1 SGHTA and CDR2 FQGNSA. V lost 2 bases, J lost 0 bases, and 8 bases lay in between.

The chain recombines TRBV19 with TRBJ2-3, with D unresolved. Germline CDR1 is LNHDA and CDR2 is SQIVND (reference sequence). The CDR3 sequence is 15 residues long. Trimming left V 2 bases short and J 6 bases short, with 15 bases between. DNA for the CDR3: TGTGCCAGTAGTATATGGTTGGCTACCGGGGATACGCAGTATTTT. This translates into CASSIWLATGDTQYF.

The gene calls are TRBV5-1 and TRBJ2-7; D unclear. V was clipped by 7 bases and J by 0 bases, with 14 bases between them. The germline CDR1 and CDR2 sequences are SGHRS and YFSETQ. The CDR3 covers 14 residues. In DNA, the CDR3 is TGCGCCAGCCGGTGGTCCCCGGGCTCCTACGAGCAGTACTTC. Translating it yields CASRWSPGSYEQYF.

V is TRBV29-1 and J is TRBJ1-4; a weak D match, TRBD1 (5 bases). Between the trimmed V and J ends, which lost 4 bases and 6 bases, there was a span of 9 bases. Germline V CDR1 and CDR2: SQVTM, ANQGSEA. CDR3 length: 12 amino acids. The chain's CDR3 is CSVAEGDEKLFF. The DNA of the CDR3 is TGCAGCGTTGCTGAAGGGGATGAAAAACTGTTTTTT.

The V and J genes are TRBV9 and TRBJ2-1, with D perhaps TRBD1 (5 bases). V was pared by 0 bases and J by 5 bases, with 12 bases between. The CDR3 loop spans 15 amino acids. Per germline, CDR1 SGDLS and CDR2 YYNGEE. The CDR3 here is CASSVDQGSNNEQFF. The CDR3 region has the DNA TGTGCCAGCAGCGTAGACCAGGGATCGAACAATGAGCAGTTCTTC. Full variable domain (rest looked up from reference TRBV9 and TRBJ2-1): DSGVTQTPKHLITATGQRVTLRCSPRSGDLSVYWYQQSLDQGLQFLIQYYNGEERAKGNILERFSAQQFPDLHSELNLSSLELGDSALYFCASSVDQGSNNEQFFGPGTRLTVL.

CDR3 in amino acids: CASSSRELSSGNTIYF. The CDR3 nucleotides are TGTGCCAGCAGTTCGCGTGAGCTGAGCTCTGGAAACACCATATATTTT. J is TRBJ1-3 and V is TRBV7-2; D not certain. Germline values: CDR1 SGHTA, CDR2 FQGNSA. The CDR3 contains 16 residues. V shed 6 bases and J shed 0 bases, with 15 bases lying between them.

The genes are TRBV7-9 and TRBJ2-7, with D possibly matching TRBD1 (5 bases). CDR1 SEHNR and CDR2 FQNEAQ come from the germline V gene (reference sequence). Trimming stripped 1 base from V and 3 bases from J, with 10 bases between. The CDR3 runs 14 residues. CDR3 sequence: CASSLGTTFYEQYF. The CDR3 nucleotides read TGTGCCAGCAGCTTAGGGACAACCTTCTACGAGCAGTACTTC.

The chain is built from TRBV7-3 and TRBJ2-7; D is undetermined. Germline V gives CDR1 SGHTA, CDR2 FQGTGA. Between the trimmed V and J ends, which lost 4 bases and 3 bases, there was a span of 10 bases. The CDR3 has 13 residues. The CDR3 sequence: CASSSNSGYEQYF. The CDR3 DNA is TGTGCCAGCAGCTCAAATTCAGGCTACGAGCAGTACTTC.